These T cell receptor beta chains were read from a single sample in a study of PD-L1 blockade in urothelial cancer. The table came from immunoSEQ multiplex PCR; TCRdb's copy has only in-frame clones and leaves some out. The table has fewer than 50,000 clones, more than 70% seen once. The sequencing here drew on PBMCs, taken around atezolizumab (anti-PD-L1) treatment. These receptors all stem from a donor at least 40 years old with urothelial cancer. Both conserved end residues are part of each CDR3. Fields, in order: V gene, J gene, D gene, clone size, CDR3 protein, CDR3 DNA. D genes are given only for firm matches. Clone size, where shown, is once, few, many, or a class for clones that have expanded.

v_gene: TRBV28; j_gene: TRBJ1-5; d_gene: NA; abundance: NA; CDR3aa: CASSSADMGRGPQHF; CDR3nt: TGTGCCAGCAGTTCCGCCGACATGGGCAGGGGGCCCCAGCATTTT
v_gene: TRBV2; j_gene: TRBJ2-7; d_gene: TRBD2; abundance: NA; CDR3aa: CASSVGLAESSYEQYF; CDR3nt: TGTGCCAGCAGTGTCGGGCTAGCGGAGAGCTCCTACGAGCAGTACTTC
v_gene: TRBV21-1; j_gene: TRBJ2-1; d_gene: NA; abundance: NA; CDR3aa: CASSSLQGGTYNEQFF; CDR3nt: TGTGCCAGCAGCAGTTTACAGGGTGGGACCTACAATGAGCAGTTCTTC
v_gene: TRBV5-1; j_gene: TRBJ2-3; d_gene: NA; abundance: NA; CDR3aa: CASSLARGRGDTQYF; CDR3nt: TGCGCCAGCAGCTTGGCAAGGGGGCGGGGAGATACGCAGTATTTT
v_gene: TRBV4-2; j_gene: TRBJ2-7; d_gene: TRBD2; abundance: NA; CDR3aa: CASSQGTSASYEQYF; CDR3nt: TGTGCCAGCAGCCAAGGGACTAGCGCCTCCTACGAGCAGTACTTC
v_gene: TRBV28; j_gene: TRBJ2-7; d_gene: NA; abundance: NA; CDR3aa: CASSFGQGAIYEQYF; CDR3nt: TGTGCCAGCAGTTTCGGGCAAGGGGCCATCTACGAGCAGTACTTC
v_gene: TRBV11-3; j_gene: TRBJ2-3; d_gene: NA; abundance: NA; CDR3aa: CASSSAQGSTDTQYF; CDR3nt: TGTGCCAGCAGCTCCGCGCAGGGGAGCACAGATACGCAGTATTTT
v_gene: TRBV11-3; j_gene: TRBJ2-1; d_gene: NA; abundance: once; CDR3aa: CASSLAWQPGNEQFF; CDR3nt: TGTGCCAGCAGCTTAGCTTGGCAGCCGGGCAATGAGCAGTTCTTC
v_gene: TRBV19; j_gene: TRBJ2-7; d_gene: TRBD1; abundance: once; CDR3aa: CASSIRDSIEQYF; CDR3nt: TGTGCCAGTAGTATACGGGACAGCATTGAGCAGTACTTC
v_gene: TRBV28; j_gene: TRBJ1-2; d_gene: TRBD1; abundance: NA; CDR3aa: CASSTGQGMVGYTF; CDR3nt: TGTGCCAGCAGTACCGGACAGGGAATGGTTGGCTACACCTTC
v_gene: TRBV9; j_gene: TRBJ2-1; d_gene: TRBD2; abundance: NA; CDR3aa: CASSVSGNTYNEQFF; CDR3nt: TGTGCCAGCAGCGTCAGCGGGAACACCTACAATGAGCAGTTCTTC
v_gene: TRBV4-1; j_gene: TRBJ2-5; d_gene: NA; abundance: few; CDR3aa: CASSQGWGSSGETQYF; CDR3nt: TGCGCCAGCAGCCAAGGCTGGGGTAGCTCAGGGGAGACCCAGTACTTC
v_gene: TRBV14; j_gene: TRBJ2-6; d_gene: NA; abundance: few; CDR3aa: CASSPGLEANVLTF; CDR3nt: TGTGCCAGCAGCCCAGGGTTGGAGGCCAACGTCCTGACTTTC
v_gene: TRBV20-1; j_gene: TRBJ2-5; d_gene: NA; abundance: NA; CDR3aa: CSARPTTPEYF; CDR3nt: TGCAGTGCTAGACCAACTACCCCAGAGTACTTC
v_gene: TRBV4-1; j_gene: TRBJ2-2; d_gene: TRBD2; abundance: NA; CDR3aa: CASSQDASGRPGTGELFF; CDR3nt: TGCGCCAGCAGCCAAGATGCTAGCGGGAGGCCAGGGACCGGGGAGCTGTTTTTT
v_gene: TRBV19; j_gene: TRBJ1-5; d_gene: TRBD1; abundance: NA; CDR3aa: CASSIRDRDQPQHF; CDR3nt: TGTGCCAGTAGTATCCGGGACAGGGACCAGCCCCAGCATTTT
v_gene: TRBV18; j_gene: TRBJ1-3; d_gene: NA; abundance: NA; CDR3aa: CASSAGSDPRNTIYF; CDR3nt: TGTGCCAGCTCCGCGGGTTCGGACCCTAGAAACACCATATATTTT
v_gene: TRBV6-1; j_gene: TRBJ1-1; d_gene: NA; abundance: NA; CDR3aa: CASSEGPGQNTEAFF; CDR3nt: TGTGCCAGCAGTGAAGGTCCCGGACAGAACACTGAAGCTTTCTTT
v_gene: TRBV28; j_gene: TRBJ2-1; d_gene: TRBD2; abundance: NA; CDR3aa: CASGVTSGSSYNEQFF; CDR3nt: TGTGCCAGCGGAGTGACTAGCGGGAGTTCCTACAATGAGCAGTTCTTC
v_gene: TRBV11-1; j_gene: TRBJ2-7; d_gene: NA; abundance: once; CDR3aa: CASSPGGSRGQYF; CDR3nt: TGTGCCAGCAGCCCAGGAGGTAGTCGAGGACAGTACTTC
v_gene: TRBV28; j_gene: TRBJ2-6; d_gene: TRBD2; abundance: NA; CDR3aa: CASRTSGLDALGANVLTF; CDR3nt: TGTGCCAGCAGGACTAGCGGCCTGGACGCTCTTGGGGCCAACGTCCTGACTTTC
v_gene: TRBV7-9; j_gene: TRBJ1-2; d_gene: NA; abundance: once; CDR3aa: CASSLTGLGAPYGYTF; CDR3nt: TGTGCCAGCAGCCTCACAGGGTTGGGGGCTCCCTATGGCTACACCTTC
v_gene: TRBV5-4; j_gene: TRBJ2-2; d_gene: NA; abundance: NA; CDR3aa: CASSFALAKNTGELFF; CDR3nt: TGTGCCAGCAGCTTCGCCCTAGCGAAGAACACCGGGGAGCTGTTTTTT
v_gene: TRBV18; j_gene: TRBJ1-3; d_gene: NA; abundance: NA; CDR3aa: CASSPGGGSGNTIYF; CDR3nt: TGTGCCAGCTCACCAGGGGGAGGCTCTGGAAACACCATATATTTT
v_gene: TRBV29-1; j_gene: TRBJ2-5; d_gene: NA; abundance: NA; CDR3aa: CSVNRDGETQYF; CDR3nt: TGCAGCGTTAACCGGGATGGAGAGACCCAGTACTTC
v_gene: TRBV5-1; j_gene: TRBJ2-1; d_gene: NA; abundance: NA; CDR3aa: CASSLAGAGGNEQFF; CDR3nt: TGCGCCAGCAGCTTGGCCGGGGCAGGGGGGAATGAGCAGTTCTTC
v_gene: TRBV7-8; j_gene: TRBJ2-2; d_gene: TRBD2; abundance: once; CDR3aa: CASSLVRGGLNTGELFF; CDR3nt: TGTGCCAGCAGCTTAGTTCGGGGGGGGCTCAACACCGGGGAGCTGTTTTTT
v_gene: TRBV10-2; j_gene: TRBJ1-2; d_gene: TRBD1; abundance: once; CDR3aa: CAIRPPQGVYGYTF; CDR3nt: TGCGCCATCCGGCCCCCCCAGGGGGTCTATGGCTACACCTTC
v_gene: TRBV6-6; j_gene: TRBJ2-7; d_gene: NA; abundance: NA; CDR3aa: CASNNAPGYAYEQYF; CDR3nt: TGTGCCAGCAATAATGCACCGGGGTATGCCTACGAGCAGTACTTC
v_gene: TRBV18; j_gene: TRBJ2-5; d_gene: TRBD1; abundance: NA; CDR3aa: CASSQQGPPEETQYF; CDR3nt: TGTGCCAGCTCCCAACAGGGGCCCCCGGAAGAGACCCAGTACTTC
v_gene: TRBV2; j_gene: TRBJ2-1; d_gene: TRBD1; abundance: NA; CDR3aa: CASSRQGGYGNEQFF; CDR3nt: TGTGCCAGCAGTCGACAGGGGGGATATGGGAATGAGCAGTTCTTC
v_gene: TRBV28; j_gene: TRBJ1-5; d_gene: NA; abundance: NA; CDR3aa: CATTVYSNQPQHF; CDR3nt: TGTGCCACCACAGTATATAGCAATCAGCCCCAGCATTTT
v_gene: TRBV11-2; j_gene: TRBJ2-5; d_gene: TRBD2; abundance: few; CDR3aa: CASARTSGSGETQYF; CDR3nt: TGTGCCAGCGCCCGGACTAGCGGGAGTGGGGAGACCCAGTACTTC
v_gene: TRBV18; j_gene: TRBJ2-4; d_gene: NA; abundance: NA; CDR3aa: CASSPLGVGENIQYF; CDR3nt: TGTGCCAGCTCACCGTTGGGAGTCGGGGAAAACATTCAGTACTTC
v_gene: TRBV4-3; j_gene: TRBJ2-7; d_gene: NA; abundance: NA; CDR3aa: CASSQGLSSYEQYF; CDR3nt: TGCGCCAGCAGCCAAGGTCTGAGCTCCTACGAGCAGTACTTC
v_gene: TRBV2; j_gene: TRBJ1-4; d_gene: TRBD1; abundance: NA; CDR3aa: CASSASQGGTNEKLFF; CDR3nt: TGTGCCAGCAGTGCCTCCCAGGGGGGAACTAATGAAAAACTGTTTTTT
v_gene: TRBV11-3; j_gene: TRBJ2-7; d_gene: TRBD2; abundance: NA; CDR3aa: CASSLVASGSYEQYF; CDR3nt: TGTGCCAGCAGCTTAGTGGCCAGCGGGAGCTACGAGCAGTACTTC
v_gene: TRBV7-8; j_gene: TRBJ2-3; d_gene: NA; abundance: once; CDR3aa: CASSLGPRGPSTDTQYF; CDR3nt: TGTGCCAGCAGCTTAGGCCCCAGGGGCCCTAGCACAGATACGCAGTATTTT
v_gene: TRBV4-3; j_gene: TRBJ2-3; d_gene: NA; abundance: once; CDR3aa: CASSQAPVDTDTQYF; CDR3nt: TGCGCCAGCAGCCAAGCACCAGTCGACACAGATACGCAGTATTTT
v_gene: TRBV5-4; j_gene: TRBJ2-7; d_gene: NA; abundance: NA; CDR3aa: CASSLGPGAYEQYF; CDR3nt: TGTGCCAGCAGCTTGGGTCCAGGGGCCTACGAGCAGTACTTC
v_gene: TRBV28; j_gene: TRBJ1-2; d_gene: NA; abundance: NA; CDR3aa: CASSFEVLHYGYTF; CDR3nt: TGTGCCAGCAGTTTTGAGGTACTGCACTATGGCTACACCTTC
v_gene: TRBV2; j_gene: TRBJ2-5; d_gene: NA; abundance: NA; CDR3aa: CASSGGQGGFQETQYF; CDR3nt: TGTGCCAGCAGTGGAGGGCAGGGAGGATTTCAAGAGACCCAGTACTTC
v_gene: TRBV19; j_gene: TRBJ2-3; d_gene: NA; abundance: NA; CDR3aa: CASSMGLADTQYF; CDR3nt: TGTGCCAGTAGTATGGGGCTAGCGGATACGCAGTATTTT
v_gene: TRBV4-3; j_gene: TRBJ2-4; d_gene: TRBD1; abundance: NA; CDR3aa: CASSQSQGNIQYF; CDR3nt: TGCGCCAGCAGCCAGTCACAGGGGAACATTCAGTACTTC
v_gene: TRBV10-3; j_gene: TRBJ1-1; d_gene: NA; abundance: NA; CDR3aa: CAISESGGNTEAFF; CDR3nt: TGTGCCATCAGTGAGTCTGGCGGGAACACTGAAGCTTTCTTT
v_gene: TRBV6-1; j_gene: TRBJ2-3; d_gene: NA; abundance: NA; CDR3aa: CASSVGNQGTQYF; CDR3nt: TGTGCCAGCAGTGTTGGGAATCAGGGTACGCAGTATTTT